The present entry profiles one TCR beta chain with its context. Time point denoted: baseline, week 1 (first vaccination visit). Indicated treatment: pre-vaccination baseline after standard-of-care therapy. V lost 1 base to trimming and J lost 3 bases, with 12 bases between them. CDR3 length equals 15 residues. Germline V CDR1 and CDR2: SGHDN, FVKESK. This entry belongs to a study of a mutant IDH1 vaccine in newly diagnosed glioma. About the research overall: Treated patients had a mean age of 40.4 years and a sex split that was around 62% male and approximately 38% female. The therapy given earlier, which was standard therapy, consisted of radiotherapy, temozolomide, or both, and most of the patients received both.

Profiled with immunoSEQ multiplex PCR; TCRdb holds only in-frame clones, not every one. This sample has 30,000 to 35,000 clones, with less than 90% found just once. This specimen consisted of PBMCs, obtained from a glioma patient treated with radiotherapy, temozolomide or both. The rearrangement links TRBV14 to TRBJ1-2; a possible D gene is TRBD1 (6 bases). The receptor was isolated from a woman between 35 and 50 years old with glioma. This chain's CDR3 is CASSQAGNRDYGYTF. The CDR3 nucleotides read TGTGCCAGCAGCCAAGCCGGCAACAGGGACTATGGCTACACCTTC.